The subject of this entry is one T cell receptor beta chain. Its target antigen remains unknown. There are no base qualities to consult, and no much larger clone falls within one base. Each collaborating institution followed its own protocols to collect whole blood in K2EDTA tubes. Collaborator samples were shipped for TCRbeta analysis as frozen whole blood, isolated PBMCs, or DNA extracted from either sample type. This sample is part of a study of blood T cell repertoires in COVID-19 (dated by TCRdb to 2018 to 2021). For the wider study: Samples covering the acute and convalescent phases of COVID-19 were provided by collaborators in the United States, Italy and Spain. The material from the prospective study consisted of cDNA or gDNA derived from T cells, B-cell-depleted T cells, or PBMCs. Samples were obtained from the ongoing ImmuneRACE study (first 160 participants) and from over 1,000 subjects provided by 6 global collaborators. HLA class I and class II types, where available, came from metadata supplied by the sample provider rather than from assay-based typing. A freely available public database, intended as a resource for researchers studying the immune response to SARS-CoV-2, is where the repertoires were released. Deeply sampled blood TCRbeta repertoires from subjects exposed to, actively infected with, or recovered from COVID-19 were included in the dataset. Sample metadata almost always included a de-identified subject ID, COVID-19 status, age in years and sex. The paper as a whole reports these results and caveats: The quantity of clinical and demographic metadata differed by source and by participant and was supplied without curation.

The cysteine opens and the phenylalanine closes a CDR3 of 12 amino acids. Just CDR3 DNA is preserved here, 36 bases in frame from base 1. The germline V gene specifies SNHLY as CDR1 and FYNNEI as CDR2. The trim is 4 bases for V and 7 bases for J, with a gap of 10 bases between the germline ends. TCRbeta CDR3 regions were amplified from genomic DNA by means of the immunoSEQ Assay, a bias-controlled multiplex PCR. Turning to the authors' computational methods: The number of nucleated cells in each sample was estimated from the amplification of reference gene primers within the assay. To quantify the absolute abundance of each unique TCRbeta CDR3 rearrangement, sequence reads were collapsed and filtered. For each sample, productive Simpson clonality was calculated by taking the square root of Simpson's diversity index across productive rearrangements. In TCRdb, the immuneACCESS table is reduced to in-frame sequences with V and J assigned. These tables do not hold every clone; where another copy was compared, an unresolved V gene accounts for under half, and the others remain unexplained. V, J and clone size are those of that table, while D and trimming were read from the DNA. The sample contains approximately 220,000 clones, over 70% of them found a single time. Of the sample, more than 25% is held by the ten largest clones.

What was sequenced was peripheral blood. The chain links TRBV2 with TRBJ1-2, with no D gene named confidently. The sequence was collected from a man aged 35-49 years with acute or convalescent COVID-19. Here is the DNA: TGTGCCAGCAGTGTAGAAGGGAGTGGCTACACCTTC. This gives the protein CASSVEGSGYTF.